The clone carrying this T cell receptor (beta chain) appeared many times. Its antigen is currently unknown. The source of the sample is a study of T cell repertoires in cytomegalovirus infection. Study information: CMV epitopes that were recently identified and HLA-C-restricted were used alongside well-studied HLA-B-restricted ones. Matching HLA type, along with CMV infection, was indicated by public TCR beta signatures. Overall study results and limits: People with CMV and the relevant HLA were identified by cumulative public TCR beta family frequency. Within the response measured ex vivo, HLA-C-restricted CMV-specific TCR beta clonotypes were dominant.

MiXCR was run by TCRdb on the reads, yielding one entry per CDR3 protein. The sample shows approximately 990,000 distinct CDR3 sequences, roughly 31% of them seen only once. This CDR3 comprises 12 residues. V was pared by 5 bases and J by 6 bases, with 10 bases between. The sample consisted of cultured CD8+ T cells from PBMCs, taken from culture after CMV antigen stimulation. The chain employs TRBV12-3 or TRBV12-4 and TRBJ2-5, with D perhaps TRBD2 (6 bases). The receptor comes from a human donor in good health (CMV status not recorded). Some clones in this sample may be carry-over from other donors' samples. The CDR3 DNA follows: TGTGCCAGCAGTCCAGGAGGGCAGACCCAGTACTTC. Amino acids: CASSPGGQTQYF.